Listed below are T cell receptor beta chains from one sample, sequenced in a study of Graves' ophthalmopathy and Graves' hyperthyroidism. TCRdb reprocessed the multiplex PCR reads via MiXCR and lists one record per CDR3 protein. This table has 400,000 to 500,000 distinct CDR3 sequences, under 25% appearing once. Sequences were obtained from peripheral blood. The source is a woman younger than 30 with stable Graves' hyperthyroidism. The CDR3 runs from the conserved cysteine through the conserved F or W. Fields, in order: D gene, J gene, clone size, V gene, CDR3 DNA, CDR3 protein. The D gene is left open where the match is weak. For some rows the clone size is stated as once, few or many, or as a class when expanded; others skip it.

D: TRBD1
J: TRBJ2-2
size: many
V: TRBV7-8
DNA: TGTGCCAGCAGCTTAGTGGGGACAGTGAACACCGGGGAGCTGTTTTTT
CDR3: CASSLVGTVNTGELFF

D: TRBD2
J: TRBJ2-5
size: many
V: TRBV2
DNA: TGTGCCAGCAGTGAAGGGGGCGGGAGAGGAGAGACCCAGTACTTC
CDR3: CASSEGGGRGETQYF

D: TRBD2
J: TRBJ2-5
size: many
V: TRBV5-4
DNA: TGTGCCTCTGCGACTAGCGGGCCTAGGGAGACCCAGTACTTC
CDR3: CASATSGPRETQYF

D: TRBD2
J: TRBJ2-5
size: few
V: TRBV7-8
DNA: TGTGCCAGCAGCTTAGTCCCGGGACTAGCGGGGGGGCCGGAGACCCAGTACTTC
CDR3: CASSLVPGLAGGPETQYF

D: -
J: TRBJ1-5
size: many
V: TRBV27
DNA: TGTGCCAGCAGTTTAGAGGGGAGGCAGCCCCAGCATTTT
CDR3: CASSLEGRQPQHF

D: TRBD2
J: TRBJ2-5
size: -
V: TRBV12-3/TRBV12-4
DNA: TGTGCCAGCAGTTTAGAGGGCCTTAGCGGGAGACGGCAAGAGACCCAGTACTTC
CDR3: CASSLEGLSGRRQETQYF

D: TRBD1
J: TRBJ1-5
size: -
V: TRBV2
DNA: TGTGCCAGCAGTACCGACAGGGCTGCAAGTCAGCCCCAGCATTTT
CDR3: CASSTDRAASQPQHF

D: -
J: TRBJ1-3
size: many
V: TRBV7-8
DNA: TGTGCCAGCAGCCAACTCCGGGGCTCTGGAAACACCATATATTTT
CDR3: CASSQLRGSGNTIYF

D: TRBD1
J: TRBJ2-2
size: many
V: TRBV29-1
DNA: TGCAGCGTTGGGGCAGGGGGTATGAATGGCGGGGAGCTGTTTTTT
CDR3: CSVGAGGMNGGELFF

D: -
J: TRBJ2-7
size: many
V: TRBV29-1
DNA: TGCAGCGTTAAGGATTTCTCCTACGAGCAGTACTTC
CDR3: CSVKDFSYEQYF